The present entry profiles one T cell receptor beta chain with its context. This clone was seen only once. Its antigen has not been determined. No base quality information exists; no much larger clone differs at one position. This sample was included in a study of control samples from healthy donors and cancer patients (dated by TCRdb to the early 2020s). The germline V gene (reference sequence) sets CDR1 to LNHDA and CDR2 to SQIVND. Spanning cysteine to phenylalanine, the CDR3 consists of 14 amino acids. Only the CDR3 region is kept as DNA, spanning 42 bases read in frame from base 1. At the junction V is shortened by 6 bases and J by 5 bases, with 13 bases in between. Preparation of the library involved the immunoSEQ multiplex PCR assay. This immuneACCESS table, as held by TCRdb, lists in-frame sequences with V and J called but not all clones. Of the missing ones, under half trace to an unresolved V gene in checked studies; the others have no known cause. Within this sample are under 55,000 clones, with around 93% of them counted one time only. Of the sample, about a fifth falls within the top ten clones.

The V and J segments used are TRBV19 and TRBJ2-2; TRBD2 is a weak D gene call, 5 bases matching. The sequence derives from a woman in her forties with head and neck cancer. The sequencing input was PBMCs. The CDR3 corresponds to CASSPASWTGELFF. The DNA sequence reads TGTGCCAGTAGCCCCGCTAGCTGGACCGGGGAGCTGTTTTTT.